This paragraph covers one T cell receptor (beta chain) sequence. Its matching antigen is unknown. MiXCR, applied by TCRdb to the RT-PCR reads, yields one record per CDR3 protein. The table lists 450,000 to 500,000 distinct CDR3 sequences, 9.5% to 12% of them singletons. The source of the sample is a study of response to subunit inactivated influenza vaccine. General observations from the study: Every seasonal influenza vaccination brings in few new T cells, the authors suggested.

CDR1 is SGHRS and CDR2 is YFSETQ in the germline V gene. The CDR3 length is 14 residues. V was cut by 0 bases and J by 2 bases, with 9 bases left in between. This receptor was identified in a middle-aged man who received an inactivated influenza vaccine. This chain connects TRBV5-1 to TRBJ2-7; D ambiguous. The source was PBMCs from blood, collected more than 35 days after vaccination. The CDR3 DNA reads as TGCGCCAGCAGCTTGGTAATTGGAGCCTACGAGCAGTACTTC. This gives the protein CASSLVIGAYEQYF. Supplemented by reference TRBV5-1 and TRBJ2-7, the full variable domain reads KAGVTQTPRYLIKTRGQQVTLSCSPISGHRSVSWYQQTPGQGLQFLFEYFSETQRNKGNFPGRFSGRQFSNSRSEMNVSTLELGDSALYLCASSLVIGAYEQYFGPGTRLTVT.